This TCR beta chain was found in a study of STAT5B mutations in CD4+ large granular lymphocyte leukemia (dated by TCRdb to between 2021 and 2024). For context, the study as a whole: Among the healthy controls, the CDR3 'QG' motif was associated with a particular HLA allele. The TCRbeta repertoires of CD4+ T-cell large granular lymphocyte leukemia patients were compared with the TCRbeta repertoires of healthy blood donors. Flow cytometry on FACSCanto II or FACSVerse showed that the purified fractions were more than 95% pure among lymphocytes. General study outcomes and caveats: Main leukemic clonotypes were private to each patient, although about 25% appeared at low frequency in other patients' non-leukemic repertoires. Compared with healthy CD4+ repertoires, CD4-sorted patient repertoires appeared more clonal, and this difference remained even after the putative leukemic clones were removed. Enrichment of TRBV06-family usage was observed among the top patient clones (8/27) relative to healthy controls (2/35). Data were not HLA-matched; higher clonality in CD4+ versus CD8+ T-LGLL could reflect the relatively small sample size.

Healthy controls were 37 blood donors whose buffy coats came from the Finnish Red Cross blood service. All TCR-sequenced material derived from peripheral blood: patient blood samples and healthy donor buffy coats. Peripheral blood mononuclear cells were isolated by Ficoll-Hypaque gradient centrifugation. CD4+ cells were purified magnetically from the buffy coats of healthy controls. The Gentra Puregene Cell and Tissue kit was used to extract genomic DNA, and a Qubit 2.0 fluorometer was used to measure the amount of genomic DNA. Regarding this clone: The clone's antigen remains unknown. No base-level quality is on record; no much larger clone is a single base apart.

The immunoSEQ assay at survey resolution was applied to genomic DNA for sequencing of TCRbeta rearrangements. The authors' analysis ran thus. In the TCR sequencing data, the lowest productive clonotype frequency that could be detected was 2.59 x 10-5. Analyses included only productive TCRbeta rearrangements, meaning complete and in-frame sequences. Simpson clonality, calculated in the immunoSEQ Analyzer version 3.0, was used as the measure of sample clonality. Clones were categorized by frequency as very rare, small, medium, large (1-20%) or hyperexpanded (>20%). OLGA 1.2.3 estimated generation probabilities, VDJtools produced V-gene circos plots, VDJdb was queried for specificities, and GLIPH identified CDR3 motifs. TCRdb limited this immuneACCESS table to in-frame rearrangements with V and J called. A share of clones is missing; checked studies link under half to unresolved V genes, and the rest is unexplained. D and trimming were read from the DNA, whereas the V and J calls and clone size are those reported in that table. In all, the sample holds about 38,000 clones, and approximately 85% of those were seen once. The ten largest account for approximately 1.2% of the sample.

Its CDR3 holds 12 amino acids, cysteine through phenylalanine. The read is trimmed to its CDR3 DNA, 36 bases read in frame from base 1. The V and J ends are trimmed by 5 bases and 5 bases, leaving 9 bases between them. The germline V gene specifies SGHVS as CDR1 and FNYEAQ as CDR2. The chain is assembled from TRBV7-6 and TRBJ2-5, with a tentative D gene TRBD2 over 5 matching bases. The sequencing sample was made of CD4+ T cells from blood buffy coats. The sequence derives from a human donor in good health. The bases read TGTGCCAGCAGCCGGGGAGAGGAGACCCAGTACTTC. This is translated as CASSRGEETQYF.